The 30 T cell receptor beta chains given below trace back to one sample, sequenced in a study of blood T cell repertoires in COVID-19. Data came from immunoSEQ multiplex PCR; TCRdb stores just in-frame clones and leaves some out. The sample records more than 200,000 clones, 85% to 90% being singletons. The sample taken for sequencing was PBMCs or T cells enriched from blood (not recorded which). The origin of the receptors is a woman under 40 who had recovered from COVID-19.

The gene calls are TRBV29-1 and TRBJ2-1; 10 bases agree with TRBD1. The CDR3 covers 13 residues. CDR1 is SQVTM and CDR2 is ANQGSEA in the germline V gene. J gave up 11 bases and V 5 bases, and 9 bases lay outside the gene matches. CDR3 loop: CSVPSGQGSKQFF. The CDR3 DNA sequence: TGCAGCGTTCCCTCGGGACAGGGGTCGAAGCAGTTCTTC.

The rearrangement joins TRBV19 to TRBJ2-3; D is undetermined. The CDR3 has 12 amino acids. V dropped 6 bases and J dropped 2 bases, with 6 bases sitting between them. CDR1 and CDR2 (germline): LNHDA, SQIVND (reference sequence). The CDR3 sequence: CASSTNTDTQYF. The DNA for the CDR3 is TGTGCCAGTAGCACTAACACAGATACGCAGTATTTT.

The genes are TRBV4-2 and TRBJ2-3; 10 bases match TRBD1. V lost 0 bases and J lost 1; bases outside the gene matches: 7. The CDR3 runs 18 residues. Germline V gene sequence: CDR1 LGHNA, CDR2 YNFKEQ. The CDR3: CASSQEPTGQGGTDTQYF. CDR3 sequence (DNA): TGTGCCAGCAGCCAAGAACCGACCGGACAGGGGGGCACAGATACGCAGTATTTT.

The CDR3 reads CASRAGGNYEQYF. CDR3 nucleotide sequence: TGTGCCAGCCGGGCGGGGGGGAACTACGAGCAGTACTTC. V is TRBV6-5 and J is TRBJ2-7; 9 bases align to TRBD2. This CDR3 has 13 amino acids. With 8 bases clipped from V and 3 bases from J, the junction kept 5 bases outside the gene matches. Germline V gene data show CDR1 as MNHEY and CDR2 as SVGAGI.

The J gene is TRBJ2-4, the V gene TRBV28; tentative D call: TRBD1 (5 bases). Looked up from germline, CDR1 is MDHEN and CDR2 is SYDVKM. V gave up 3 bases and J gave up 0 bases, with 12 bases separating them. The CDR3 loop spans 16 amino acids. The CDR3 region has the DNA TGTGCCAGCAGTTTGAGACAGACACTAGCCAAAAACATTCAGTACTTC. Its translation is CASSLRQTLAKNIQYF.

The CDR3 coding sequence is TGTGCCAGTAGTCTGACAGTTTGGGACACTGAAGCTTTCTTT. Its translation: CASSLTVWDTEAFF. The chain combines TRBV19 with TRBJ1-1, with a possible D match to TRBD1 (5 bases). This CDR3 is 14 amino acids long. V was trimmed by 5 bases and J by 3 bases, leaving 13 bases between them. CDR1 and CDR2 from the germline V gene are LNHDA and SQIVND (reference sequence).

The rearrangement links TRBV27 to TRBJ2-7, with a tentative D call TRBD2 (6 bases). This CDR3 spans 15 amino acids. Germline V gives CDR1 MNHEY, CDR2 SMNVEV (reference sequence). V was cut by 2 bases and J by 0 bases, with 11 bases left in between. The CDR3 DNA reads TGTGCCAGCAGTTTAGTGGGCGGGACCTCCTACGAGCAGTACTTC. The encoded protein is CASSLVGGTSYEQYF.

This chain uses TRBV6-5 with TRBJ2-7; 9 nucleotides line up with TRBD1. The ends lost 2 bases at V and 3 bases at J; junction bases unmatched: 5. CDR3 length equals 15 residues. In germline, CDR1 is MNHEY, CDR2 SVGAGI. The CDR3: CASSYVQGASYEQYF. For the CDR3, the DNA is TGTGCCAGCAGTTACGTACAGGGGGCGAGCTACGAGCAGTACTTC.

This chain uses TRBV29-1 with TRBJ2-1, with 8 bases lining up with TRBD1. In germline, CDR1 is SQVTM, CDR2 ANQGSEA. Unmatched junction bases numbered 7, after V lost 3 bases and J lost 9 bases. The CDR3 extends over 13 amino acids. Here the CDR3 reads CSVEETGDGEQFF. DNA for the CDR3: TGCAGCGTTGAGGAGACAGGGGATGGTGAGCAGTTCTTC.

This clone showed up just a few times. The chain uses TRBV19 and TRBJ2-1, with TRBD1 identical over 8 bases. Germline V CDR1 and CDR2: LNHDA, SQIVND (reference sequence). The V gene end was trimmed by 4 bases and the J gene end by 6 bases; junction bases not matched to a gene: 5. The CDR3 extends over 14 amino acids. The CDR3 spells CASSTTGGGNEQFF. DNA for the CDR3: TGTGCCAGTAGTACAACAGGGGGAGGCAATGAGCAGTTCTTC.

The V and J genes are TRBV5-4 and TRBJ2-3, with D unclear. This CDR3 contains 14 residues. The germline V and J ends were trimmed by 5 bases and 1 base, with 11 bases remaining between them. Looked up from germline, CDR1 is SGHNT and CDR2 is YYREEE (reference sequence). CDR3 nucleotide sequence: TGTGCCAGCAGTTTATACGGAGGCACAGATACGCAGTATTTT. Translation gives CASSLYGGTDTQYF.

The chain combines TRBV7-2 with TRBJ2-3; D might be TRBD2 (5 bases). The germline CDR1 and CDR2 sequences are SGHTA and FQGNSA. V was cut by 5 bases and J by 2 bases, with 14 bases left in between. The CDR3 is made up of 15 amino acids. CDR3 bases: TGTGCCAGCAGCCTTACCGGGATCCCCACAGATACGCAGTATTTT. Translated: CASSLTGIPTDTQYF.

V usage is TRBV30 and J usage is TRBJ2-1; tentative D call: TRBD1 (5 bases). Germline CDR1 is GTSNPN and CDR2 is SVGIG (reference sequence). Trimming shortened V by 5 bases and J by 4 bases, and 6 bases separated the two germline ends. The CDR3 runs to 11 residues. This CDR3 is CAWGAYNEQFF. The DNA for the CDR3 is TGTGCCTGGGGGGCATACAATGAGCAGTTCTTC. The whole variable domain, remainder taken from reference TRBV30 and TRBJ2-1, is SQTIHQWPATLVQPVGSPLSLECTVEGTSNPNLYWYRQAAGRGLQLLFYSVGIGQISSEVPQNLSASRPQDRQFILSSKKLLLSDSGFYLCAWGAYNEQFFGPGTRLTVL.

The gene calls are TRBV6-6 and TRBJ2-7; TRBD1 matches 11 bases. With 4 bases clipped from V and 4 bases from J, the junction kept 3 bases outside the gene matches. The CDR3 is 14 residues long. Germline assignment: CDR1 MNHNY and CDR2 SVGAGI (reference sequence). The CDR3 DNA reads TGTGCCAGCAGTTCCGGGACAGGGGGTTACGAGCAGTACTTC. Encoded protein: CASSSGTGGYEQYF.

The chain employs TRBV29-1 and TRBJ2-2; 9 nucleotides line up with TRBD1. The ends lost 7 bases at V and 6 bases at J; junction bases unmatched: 9. The CDR3 runs to 14 residues. CDR1 is SQVTM, CDR2 ANQGSEA, per germline. This chain's CDR3 is CSAPGQGVPGELFF. The CDR3 bases are TGCAGCGCCCCGGGACAGGGAGTCCCCGGGGAGCTGTTTTTT.

This clone appeared a single time. As DNA, the CDR3 is TGCGCCAGCAGCTGGGGAGGGGGAGACACTGAAGCTTTCTTT. Its translation: CASSWGGGDTEAFF. The V call is TRBV5-1, the J call TRBJ1-1; D perhaps matches TRBD1 (6 bases). Germline V gives CDR1 SGHRS, CDR2 YFSETQ. There are 14 residues in the CDR3. V dropped 3 bases and J dropped 3 bases, with 12 bases sitting between them.

This rearrangement joins TRBV11-1 to TRBJ2-1; weak D call: TRBD2 (5 bases). The CDR3 extends over 13 amino acids. V was clipped by 8 bases and J by 2 bases, with 10 bases between them. The V gene's germline CDR1 is SGHAT and CDR2 FQDESV (reference sequence). For the CDR3, the DNA is TGTGCCAGCCAGGACGGGACCTACAATGAGCAGTTCTTC. It encodes CASQDGTYNEQFF. Drawing the rest from reference TRBV11-1 and TRBJ2-1, the complete variable domain is EAEVAQSPRYKITEKSQAVAFWCDPISGHATLYWYRQILGQGPELLVQFQDESVVDDSQLPKDRFSAERLKGVDSTLKIQPAELGDSAMYLCASQDGTYNEQFFGPGTRLTVL.

CDR3 region: CASSQGDFYGYTF. In DNA form, the CDR3 reads TGCGCCAGCAGCCAAGGGGACTTCTATGGCTACACCTTC. The chain is built from TRBV4-3 and TRBJ1-2, with TRBD1 as a possible D gene (5 bases). Germline values: CDR1 LGHNA, CDR2 YSLEER. The V end lost 1 base, the J end lost 4 bases, and 7 bases lay between the germline ends. The CDR3 runs 13 residues.

The chain employs TRBV24-1 and TRBJ2-1, with 7 bases matching TRBD2. Germline CDR1 reads KGHDR; CDR2 reads SFDVKD. J was trimmed by 4 bases and V by 3 bases; bases with no gene match: 11. The CDR3 consists of 17 residues. CDR3 nucleotides: TGTGCCACCAGTGATCCTGGTGGACTAGGAGCATACAATGAGCAGTTCTTC. It codes for CATSDPGGLGAYNEQFF.

The V gene is TRBV28, the J gene TRBJ1-2; a possible D gene is TRBD1 (6 bases). The germline V and J ends were trimmed by 5 bases and 8 bases, with 15 bases remaining between them. Germline V gene data show CDR1 as MDHEN and CDR2 as SYDVKM. The CDR3 runs to 13 residues. In DNA, the CDR3 is TGTGCCAGCAGTATAGAGTCAGACAGGGGCTACACCTTC. Protein sequence: CASSIESDRGYTF.

The chain carries TRBV5-4 and TRBJ1-2; 12 bases line up with TRBD1. The CDR3 runs to 15 residues. Trimming cost V 5 bases and J 6 bases; bases outside gene matches: 8. Germline CDR1 is SGHNT and CDR2 is YYREEE (reference sequence). DNA for the CDR3: TGTGCCAGCAGGGCCGGGACAGGGGGCGTGGATGGCTACACCTTC. Translated, it gives CASRAGTGGVDGYTF.

The rearrangement links TRBV28 to TRBJ1-1; no clear D gene. The ends were cut back, 2 bases at V and 13 bases at J, with 17 bases in the middle. The CDR3 has 13 residues. CDR1 is MDHEN, CDR2 SYDVKM, per germline. CDR3 DNA: TGTGCCAGCAGTTTAAAACCGACCCCTCGAGGTTTCTTT. Translated: CASSLKPTPRGFF.

The gene calls are TRBV9 and TRBJ1-1; a weak D match, TRBD1 (5 bases). The germline V gene has CDR1 SGDLS and CDR2 YYNGEE. V shed 2 bases and J shed 5 bases, with 13 bases lying between them. This CDR3 is 14 amino acids long. CDR3 residues: CASSVGDSRTEAFF. The CDR3 nucleotides are TGTGCCAGCAGCGTTGGGGACTCAAGGACTGAAGCTTTCTTT.

The chain joins TRBV7-6 to TRBJ2-1, with TRBD2 identical over 10 bases. V trimming: 5 bases; J trimming: 3 bases; junction bases outside the gene matches: 4. The CDR3 spans 15 residues. Germline CDR1 and CDR2: SGHVS and FNYEAQ. CDR3 sequence reads: CASSPRTSGYNEQFF. Here the CDR3 DNA reads TGTGCCAGCAGCCCACGGACTAGCGGCTACAATGAGCAGTTCTTC.

The chain recombines TRBV5-1 with TRBJ2-7; possible D gene TRBD1, 7 bases. The CDR3 length is 15 residues. Trimming shortened V by 0 bases and J by 6 bases, and 16 bases separated the two germline ends. Germline loops: CDR1 SGHRS, CDR2 YFSETQ. CDR3 amino acids: CASSLAGQGGSEQYF. The CDR3 DNA is TGCGCCAGCAGCTTGGCCGGGCAGGGGGGCAGCGAGCAGTACTTC.

The genes are TRBV2 and TRBJ2-1; 11 bases match TRBD1. The V and J ends lost 4 bases and 2 bases, in that order; junction bases with no gene match: 7. Germline assignment: CDR1 SNHLY and CDR2 FYNNEI. The CDR3 has 17 residues. The CDR3 DNA is TGTGCCAGCAGTGCCCAAGGACAGGGGGCCCCCTACAATGAGCAGTTCTTC. Its protein product is CASSAQGQGAPYNEQFF.

J is TRBJ1-1 and V is TRBV14; D gene unclear. V lost 4 bases, J lost 0 bases, and 6 bases lay in between. Germline assignment: CDR1 SGHDN and CDR2 FVKESK. The CDR3 extends over 13 amino acids. CDR3: CASSPRLNTEAFF. CDR3 coding DNA: TGTGCCAGCAGCCCGCGGCTGAACACTGAAGCTTTCTTT.

The V and J genes are TRBV2 and TRBJ2-5, with D possibly TRBD2 on 6 matching bases. Per the germline V gene, CDR1 is SNHLY and CDR2 is FYNNEI. The CDR3 length is 13 residues. Trimming shortened V by 3 bases and J by 5 bases, and 10 bases separated the two germline ends. The CDR3 region is CASSDSRGETQYF. The CDR3 DNA follows: TGTGCCAGCAGTGATTCCCGGGGGGAGACCCAGTACTTC.

J is TRBJ2-7 and V is TRBV25-1, with 7 bases lining up with TRBD1. Germline V gives CDR1 MGHDK, CDR2 SYGVNS. This CDR3 comprises 14 residues. V lost 6 bases to trimming and J lost 2 bases; unmatched junction nucleotides: 7. CDR3 region: CASRRTGDAYEQYF. CDR3 sequence (DNA): TGTGCCAGCAGAAGGACAGGAGATGCCTACGAGCAGTACTTC.

The V call is TRBV6-5, the J call TRBJ1-6; possible D gene TRBD1, 6 bases. V lost 10 bases and J 1 base, leaving 14 bases between the germline ends. This CDR3 is built from 15 residues. CDR1 and CDR2 from the germline V gene are MNHEY and SVGAGI. The CDR3: CAIFEGVSYNSPLHF. For the CDR3, the DNA is TGTGCCATCTTCGAGGGGGTTTCCTATAATTCACCCCTCCACTTT.